The clone carrying this TCR beta chain was detected only once. Its antigen is not known. This sample is drawn from a study of shared clonotypes between healthy human individuals. Sorted-subset replicate PCR reactions were performed with about 200 ng DNA, corresponding to roughly 30,000 T cell genomes. The method was immunoSEQ multiplex PCR; TCRdb's version includes in-frame clones alone and lacks a portion of them. The sample carries over 850,000 clones, 75% to 85% recorded once. Negatively enriched CD4+ T cells were divided by CD45RA into naive and memory. Study results and caveats: A handful of donors held approximately 5% of naive CD4 clonotypes in common. Larger estimated richness was generally seen in naive subsets than in memory subsets.

Trimming removed 1 base at V and 0 bases at J, with 4 bases between. CDR3 size: 14 residues. Germline V lookup: CDR1 MGHRA, CDR2 YSYEKL. This sequence originates from a man between 18 and 29 years old in good health. Some clones in this sample may be carry-over from other donors' samples. The sequenced material came from memory CD4+ T cells from PBMCs. Subset described: CD45RA-negative fraction. The gene calls are TRBV4-1 and TRBJ1-3; D call uncertain. CDR3 in amino acids: CASSQGHSGNTIYF. The CDR3 nucleotides read TGCGCCAGCAGCCAAGGGCACTCTGGAAACACCATATATTTT.